This is a list of T cell receptor beta chains from one sample in a study of blood T cell repertoires in COVID-19. Produced via immunoSEQ multiplex PCR; TCRdb's table is partial and in-frame only. This sample has about 67,000 clones, with roughly 85% found just once. Sequencing was carried out using peripheral blood. The receptor source for this set is a human donor in a cohort sampled during active COVID-19. The CDR3 runs from the conserved cysteine through the conserved F or W. The order of the fields is J gene, clone size, V gene, CDR3 protein. Expanded clones get a size class; other rows say once, few or many, or leave the size out.

TRBJ1-1 - TRBV28 CASSFGGLNTEAFF
TRBJ1-1 - TRBV29-1 CSVLTGGNTEAFF
TRBJ1-2 - TRBV6-2/TRBV6-3 CASSPRGRIYGYTF
TRBJ2-3 - TRBV6-6 CASSYGGASTDTQYF
TRBJ2-7 - TRBV5-1 CASSLEGAGGYEQYF
TRBJ2-1 - TRBV15 CATSRDRRTQNPYNEQFF
TRBJ1-5 - TRBV5-1 CASSFSGTENQPQHF
TRBJ1-1 - TRBV6-2/TRBV6-3 CASSYPYEAFF
TRBJ1-6 - TRBV27 CASSYLPGQQSTPLHF
TRBJ2-1 - TRBV25-1 CASRKTGGGSPYNEQFF
TRBJ1-3 - TRBV30 CAWGRQGAGNTIYF
TRBJ1-6 - TRBV6-1 CASSEGAVSLSYNSPLHF
TRBJ1-1 few TRBV4-2 CASSQDLENTEAFF
TRBJ2-5 - TRBV24-1 CATSDWPGRSGQETQYF
TRBJ1-1 - TRBV5-4 CASSPAGPAEAFF
TRBJ2-5 - TRBV19 CASSIGQEQTQYF
TRBJ2-5 - TRBV11-2 CASRVGETQYF